The 27 T cell receptor beta chains in this list originate from one sample, sequenced in a study of technical replicates of blood from a handful of donors. Sequenced by immunoSEQ multiplex PCR; TCRdb stores in-frame clones only, minus some. Of 75,000 to 95,000 clones detected, roughly 94% appear once; the ten largest clones hold less than 0.3%. Sequenced: T cells isolated from PBMCs. The source of these receptors is a human donor in good health.

V is TRBV29-1 and J is TRBJ2-7, with 9 bases identical to TRBD2. The CDR3 consists of 16 residues. CDR1 is SQVTM, CDR2 ANQGSEA, per germline. The V and J ends lost 4 bases and 6 bases, in that order; junction bases with no gene match: 16. CDR3 loop: CSVAGLAGPSITEQYF. DNA for the CDR3: TGCAGCGTTGCAGGGCTAGCGGGGCCGTCAATAACCGAGCAGTACTTC.

The chain recombines TRBV9 with TRBJ2-1; TRBD2 aligns across 8 bases. The germline V gene encodes CDR1 SGDLS and CDR2 YYNGEE. The CDR3 has 16 amino acids. V gave up 7 bases and J gave up 1 base; unmatched junction bases: 10. The CDR3 nucleotides are TGTGCCAGCCGCCCCGCCGGGGGGGTGTCCTACAATGAGCAGTTCTTC. Translated: CASRPAGGVSYNEQFF.

The chain is built from TRBV5-1 and TRBJ2-3; 12 nucleotides match TRBD2. CDR1 SGHRS and CDR2 YFSETQ come from the germline V gene. The CDR3 has 17 residues. With V trimmed by 4 bases and J by 4 bases, 10 bases remained unmatched. The CDR3 nucleotides are TGCGCCAGCAGCCAGACTAGCGGGAGACTCGCGGCAGATACGCAGTATTTT. This translates into CASSQTSGRLAADTQYF.

The CDR3 DNA follows: TGTGCCAGCAGCGTAGGATCTAGCGGGACCTACGAGCAGTACTTC. Translating gives CASSVGSSGTYEQYF. The chain carries TRBV9 and TRBJ2-7, with 9 bases fitting TRBD2. CDR3 length: 15 residues. The trim removed 0 bases at V and 2 bases at J, leaving 3 bases unmatched. Per the germline V gene, CDR1 is SGDLS and CDR2 is YYNGEE.

The chain combines TRBV5-4 with TRBJ1-1; 7 nucleotides align to TRBD1. After removal of 4 bases from V and 0 bases from J, the junction contained 12 bases not matched to a gene. This CDR3 region has 17 residues. Germline CDR1 is SGHNT and CDR2 is YYREEE (reference sequence). In DNA form, the CDR3 reads TGTGCCAGCAGCCAGAATCCGGGACAGACTTTGAACACTGAAGCTTTCTTT. As protein: CASSQNPGQTLNTEAFF. Drawing the rest from reference TRBV5-4 and TRBJ1-1, the complete variable domain is ETGVTQSPTHLIKTRGQQVTLRCSSQSGHNTVSWYQQALGQGPQFIFQYYREEENGRGNFPPRFSGLQFPNYSSELNVNALELDDSALYLCASSQNPGQTLNTEAFFGQGTRLTVV.

The CDR3 DNA is TGCGCCAGCAGCTTGCTAGCTAGCGGGGGTACAGATACGCAGTATTTT. It is translated as CASSLLASGGTDTQYF. The chain employs TRBV5-1 and TRBJ2-3; 10 bases agree with TRBD2. J lost 3 bases, V lost 1 base, and 5 bases had no gene match. Germline V lookup: CDR1 SGHRS, CDR2 YFSETQ. The CDR3 is 16 residues long.

This rearrangement joins TRBV7-6 to TRBJ2-7, with TRBD1 matching 9 bases. The ends lost 5 bases at V and 0 bases at J; junction bases unmatched: 8. The CDR3 has 16 amino acids. Germline CDR1 is SGHVS and CDR2 is FNYEAQ. The CDR3 nucleotides are TGTGCCAGCAGCCCATATGGACAGGGGAGCTCCTACGAGCAGTACTTC. Translation: CASSPYGQGSSYEQYF.

This chain uses TRBV6-1 with TRBJ1-2, with D perhaps TRBD1 (6 bases). The V end lost 3 bases, the J end lost 3 bases, and 23 bases lay between the germline ends. The CDR3 totals 18 residues. Germline V gene lookup returns CDR1 MNHNS and CDR2 SASEGT. The CDR3: CASSDEGLDSPAYYGYTF. The CDR3 DNA sequence: TGTGCCAGCAGTGATGAGGGGCTGGACAGCCCGGCATACTATGGCTACACCTTC.

The rearrangement joins TRBV7-8 to TRBJ1-6; maybe TRBD1 (5 bases). Per germline, CDR1 SGHVS and CDR2 FQNEAQ. V lost 6 bases and J 10 bases, leaving 19 bases between the germline ends. The CDR3 totals 15 residues. CDR3 in amino acids: CASSPWGVVTSPLHF. The CDR3 DNA sequence: TGTGCCAGCAGTCCCTGGGGGGTGGTGACCTCACCCCTCCACTTT.

V gene TRBV5-1 combines with J gene TRBJ2-5; 8 nucleotides align to TRBD2. V was clipped by 4 bases and J by 5 bases; unmatched bases: 10. Germline assignment: CDR1 SGHRS and CDR2 YFSETQ. The CDR3 spans 15 residues. CDR3 sequence: CASSAYGGAEETQYF. In DNA form, the CDR3 reads TGCGCCAGCAGCGCGTACGGGGGGGCCGAGGAGACCCAGTACTTC.

The chain carries TRBV4-1 and TRBJ1-1; TRBD1 is a possible D gene (5 bases). Trimming removed 2 bases from V and 1 base from J, with 11 bases in between. Germline CDR1 is MGHRA and CDR2 is YSYEKL. The length of the CDR3 is 15 residues. CDR3 loop: CASSQRNQGNTEAFF. CDR3 nucleotide sequence: TGCGCCAGCAGCCAACGAAACCAGGGGAACACTGAAGCTTTCTTT.

The chain uses TRBV28 and TRBJ2-1; TRBD2 aligns across 11 bases. The ends lost 4 bases at V and 9 bases at J; junction bases unmatched: 14. This CDR3 is built from 17 residues. Looked up from germline, CDR1 is MDHEN and CDR2 is SYDVKM. CDR3 sequence: CASSCDPLAGVGFEQFF. The CDR3 DNA follows: TGTGCCAGCAGTTGCGACCCACTAGCGGGAGTAGGATTTGAGCAGTTCTTC.

The chain joins TRBV10-2 to TRBJ2-7; D is undetermined. V lost 4 bases and J lost 2, with 6 bases in between. Germline V gives CDR1 WSHSY, CDR2 SAAADI. The CDR3 covers 12 residues. CDR3 protein: CASSGGPYEQYF. The CDR3 bases are TGCGCCAGCAGTGGCGGCCCCTACGAGCAGTACTTC.

J is TRBJ2-1 and V is TRBV5-6; 12 bases match TRBD1. J lost 2 bases, V lost 4 bases, and 13 bases had no gene match. The germline gives CDR1 SGHDT, CDR2 YYEEEE. This CDR3 comprises 19 residues. CDR3 bases: TGTGCCAGCAGCGCGGGGACAGGGGGCGTGGGGGCTACCTACAATGAGCAGTTCTTC. Protein sequence: CASSAGTGGVGATYNEQFF.

CDR3 DNA sequence: TGTGCCAGCAGCATAATGCCGAACCTACTTCAAGAGACCCAGTACTTC. It translates to CASSIMPNLLQETQYF. This chain joins TRBV7-2 and TRBJ2-5, with D uncertain. The length of the CDR3 is 16 residues. The germline V gene has CDR1 SGHTA and CDR2 FQGNSA. V lost 5 bases and J 2 bases, leaving 18 bases between the germline ends. The full variable domain, rest sourced from reference TRBV7-2 and TRBJ2-5, is GAGVSQSPSNKVTEKGKDVELRCDPISGHTALYWYRQSLGQGLEFLIYFQGNSAPDKSGLPSDRFSAERTGGSVSTLTIQRTQQEDSAVYLCASSIMPNLLQETQYFGPGTRLLVL.

V usage is TRBV19 and J usage is TRBJ2-7; 10 bases map to TRBD1. Germline V gene sequence: CDR1 LNHDA, CDR2 SQIVND (reference sequence). The CDR3 loop spans 17 amino acids. Trimming at V came to 5 bases and at J to 1 base, leaving 11 bases not matched to a gene. The CDR3 DNA sequence: TGTGCCAGTAGTTTTCTTGGTAGGGACAGGGGTTCCTACGAGCAGTACTTC. As protein: CASSFLGRDRGSYEQYF.

The V and J genes are TRBV28 and TRBJ2-7; D is undetermined. Trimming left V 6 bases short and J 6 bases short, with 18 bases between. The CDR3 loop spans 14 amino acids. Per the germline V gene, CDR1 is MDHEN and CDR2 is SYDVKM. The CDR3 reads CASRRSVAQPEQYF. CDR3 sequence (DNA): TGTGCCAGCAGGAGGTCAGTGGCTCAGCCCGAGCAGTACTTC.

CDR3 sequence (DNA): TGTGCCAGCAGCTTAGGAAGGGCCGGAGGGGTATACGAGCAGTACTTC. This codes for CASSLGRAGGVYEQYF. V is TRBV7-6 and J is TRBJ2-7, with D perhaps matching TRBD2 (6 bases). In germline, CDR1 is SGHVS, CDR2 FNYEAQ. This CDR3 is built from 16 residues. V shed 1 base and J shed 4 bases, with 17 bases lying between them. Looking up the rest from reference TRBV7-6 and TRBJ2-7 gives the full variable domain: GAGVSQSPRYKVTKRGQDVALRCDPISGHVSLYWYRQALGQGPEFLTYFNYEAQQDKSGLPNDRFSAERPEGSISTLTIQRTEQRDSAMYRCASSLGRAGGVYEQYFGPGTRLTVT.

The chain couples TRBV2 to TRBJ2-1; tentatively, D is TRBD2 (6 bases). The V end lost 1 base, the J end lost 6 bases, and 13 bases lay between the germline ends. Germline loops: CDR1 SNHLY, CDR2 FYNNEI. This CDR3 is built from 15 residues. In nucleotides, the CDR3 is TGTGCCAGCAGTGAAGGGAGGGCCGGTTTCAATGAGCAGTTCTTC. Encoded protein: CASSEGRAGFNEQFF.

J is TRBJ1-4 and V is TRBV15; 8 bases match TRBD1. This CDR3 comprises 16 residues. V dropped 2 bases and J dropped 6; count of bases not matched to a gene: 8. In germline, CDR1 is LNHNV, CDR2 YYDKDF (reference sequence). The CDR3: CATSRHGQGIYEKLFF. The CDR3 DNA reads TGTGCCACCAGCAGACACGGACAGGGTATATATGAAAAACTGTTTTTT.

CDR3 nucleotide sequence: TGTGCCAGCAGCGCAGACAGTCTCGAGCAGTACTTC. It yields the protein CASSADSLEQYF. The V and J genes are TRBV2 and TRBJ2-7, with D perhaps matching TRBD1 (5 bases). The CDR3 has 12 residues. Trimming took 6 bases from V and 6 from J, leaving 12 bases between them. Germline V gene lookup returns CDR1 SNHLY and CDR2 FYNNEI.

The chain combines TRBV29-1 with TRBJ2-7, with D uncertain. The CDR3 contains 14 residues. V shed 2 bases and J shed 2 bases, with 13 bases lying between them. Germline CDR1 SQVTM, CDR2 ANQGSEA. In DNA form, the CDR3 reads TGCAGCGTTGAATTAAGAGGCGGTGCCTACGAGCAGTACTTC. Protein: CSVELRGGAYEQYF.

This chain uses TRBV4-1 with TRBJ2-7; 14 bases fit TRBD2. Germline V gene lookup returns CDR1 MGHRA and CDR2 YSYEKL. J gave up 7 bases and V 2 bases, and 16 bases lay outside the gene matches. The CDR3 totals 19 residues. This chain's CDR3 is CASSQPYPRTSGRLGEQYF. The CDR3 nucleotides read TGCGCCAGCAGCCAACCCTATCCCCGGACTAGCGGGAGGTTGGGGGAGCAGTACTTC.

V usage is TRBV7-9 and J usage is TRBJ2-5; 7 bases are shared with TRBD1. J gave up 2 bases and V 2 bases, and 17 bases lay outside the gene matches. The length of the CDR3 is 19 residues. Per the germline V gene, CDR1 is SEHNR and CDR2 is FQNEAQ (reference sequence). Here the CDR3 reads CASSLNLIRDRQIQETQYF. The DNA for the CDR3 is TGTGCCAGCAGCTTAAATTTAATTCGGGACAGACAAATTCAAGAGACCCAGTACTTC.

The rearrangement links TRBV7-9 to TRBJ2-7, with D possibly matching TRBD1 (5 bases). Germline V gives CDR1 SEHNR, CDR2 FQNEAQ (reference sequence). The CDR3 extends over 13 amino acids. The V end lost 3 bases, the J end lost 3 bases, and 9 bases lay between the germline ends. This CDR3 is CASSLTVRYEQYF. The DNA of the CDR3 is TGTGCCAGCAGCTTGACAGTACGCTACGAGCAGTACTTC. The whole variable domain, remainder taken from reference TRBV7-9 and TRBJ2-7, is DTGVSQNPRHKITKRGQNVTFRCDPISEHNRLYWYRQTLGQGPEFLTYFQNEAQLEKSRLLSDRFSAERPKGSFSTLEIQRTEQGDSAMYLCASSLTVRYEQYFGPGTRLTVT.

Here the CDR3 reads CASSVGGDIMNTEAFF. The CDR3 nucleotides read TGTGCCAGCAGCGTAGGAGGGGACATCATGAACACTGAAGCTTTCTTT. The rearrangement joins TRBV9 to TRBJ1-1; perhaps TRBD1 as D (6 bases). The CDR3 covers 16 residues. The V gene lost 0 bases and the J gene lost 0 bases, with 12 bases spanning the gap. CDR1 SGDLS and CDR2 YYNGEE come from the germline V gene.

The chain uses TRBV4-1 and TRBJ1-1, with 7 bases lining up with TRBD1. V shed 3 bases, J shed 2 bases, and the junction held 9 bases outside the gene matches. CDR1 and CDR2 (germline): MGHRA, YSYEKL. The CDR3 length is 16 residues. CDR3: CASSQAWGQSNTEAFF. The CDR3 DNA reads as TGCGCCAGCAGCCAGGCGTGGGGACAGAGTAACACTGAAGCTTTCTTT.